This T cell receptor beta chain stems from a study of blood T cell repertoires in COVID-19. About the study: Samples representing acute and convalescent COVID-19 were sourced from the United States, Italy and Spain. T cells, B-cell-depleted T cells, or PBMCs provided the cDNA or gDNA that served as material.

CDR3 length equals 14 residues. Per germline, CDR1 MNHEY and CDR2 SVGAGI. The V and J ends lost 6 bases and 1 base respectively, with 12 bases between them. Original analysis: Nucleated cell number was recorded as an estimate derived from reference gene primer amplification. Assay used: immunoSEQ multiplex PCR; TCRdb lists only in-frame clones, some missing. From that table come the V and J calls and clone size; the DNA was used to work out D and trimming. In the table there are hundreds of thousands of clones, approximately 88% of which are singletons. In this sample, this clone turned up a few times.

The receptor's source is a woman aged 30 to 39 with COVID-19, enrolled during active disease. The chain recombines TRBV6-5 with TRBJ1-1, with D possibly matching TRBD1 (5 bases). Sequencing was carried out using peripheral blood. CDR3 amino acids: CASRIQVGNTEAFF. As DNA, the CDR3 is TGTGCCAGCAGAATACAGGTTGGGAACACTGAAGCTTTCTTT.